This TCR beta chain originates from a study of cytomegalovirus exposure and HLA in healthy donors. As for the study in general: A preliminary data release comprised about 85 million unique TCRs obtained from HLA-typed donors. General study results and limits: Reported performance of the classifier showed diagnosis of cytomegalovirus status with high specificity and sensitivity. According to the study, roughly 160 TCR beta chains were cytomegalovirus-associated.

Only a few counts were recorded for this clone. What it recognizes is unknown. Both 60 Vbeta primers and 13 Jbeta primers went into the PCR. Data came from immunoSEQ multiplex PCR; TCRdb stores just in-frame clones and leaves some out. This table holds about 150,000 clones, 84% found once. CDR3 length: 16 amino acids. Deletions cut 4 bases from V and 3 bases from J, with 19 bases between. Germline CDR1 and CDR2: SGDLS and YYNGEE. The chain is built from TRBV9 and TRBJ1-2; possibly TRBD1 for D (5 bases). The source is a boy aged 2 to 9 in good health and CMV-seronegative. Sequences were obtained from PBMCs. Here the CDR3 reads CASSRLGVGDYYGYTF. CDR3 nucleotide sequence: TGTGCCAGCAGCCGTTTGGGGGTTGGGGACTACTATGGCTACACCTTC.